Below, 22 T cell receptor beta chains from the same sample are listed, as sequenced in a study of CXCR3-negative and CXCR3-positive naive CD8 T cells (dated by TCRdb to between 2018 and 2021). Sequenced on a NextSeq 550. The Human TCR Profiling Kit (MiLaboratory) was used to make UMI-labeled 5' RACE TRB cDNA libraries. TCRdb reprocessed the reads and assigns one entry to each CDR3 protein sequence, leaving out DNA. The data table for this sample lists roughly 71,000 distinct CDR3 sequences. Over 1.3% of the sample comes from the top ten. The specimen was naive CXCR3- CD8+ T cells from blood. In the paper's terms, the cell subset or site label means: CD45RO-CCR7+CD27+CD95- naive CD8+ T cells lacking CXCR3 (TNR3-). These receptors were collected from a human donor in good health. Some clones in this sample may be carry-over from other donors' samples.

The chain combines TRBV29-1 with TRBJ2-5. In germline, CDR1 is SQVTM, CDR2 ANQGSEA. The CDR3 has 12 residues. The CDR3 loop is CSVVNTEETQYF.

The chain carries TRBV6-6 and TRBJ1-1. CDR3 length: 12 amino acids. From germline, CDR1 is MNHNY and CDR2 SVGAGI (reference sequence). CDR3 protein: CASRGSGTEAFF.

The gene calls are TRBV20-1 and TRBJ2-3. Germline V lookup: CDR1 DFQATT, CDR2 SNEGSKA (reference sequence). The CDR3 is 15 residues long. CDR3: CSAREFVTSTDTQYF.

This sequence joins TRBV12-3 or TRBV12-4 and TRBJ1-4; TCRdb selects TRBD1, and the lack of DNA leaves this call unchecked. CDR3 size: 14 residues. This CDR3 reads CASRETGAGEKLFF.

This rearrangement joins TRBV30 to TRBJ1-2. CDR1 is GTSNPN and CDR2 is SVGIG in the germline V gene (reference sequence). The CDR3 runs 11 residues. CDR3 sequence reads: CAWTGGYGYTF.

The chain's CDR3 is CASTPWGGLNTEAFF. The J gene is TRBJ1-1, the V gene TRBV12-3 or TRBV12-4; TCRdb selects TRBD1, and the lack of DNA leaves this call unchecked. The CDR3 runs to 15 residues.

Here the CDR3 reads CASSLEGVYNEQYF. The chain links TRBV5-1 to TRBJ2-7; the TCRdb D gene call, TRBD1, has no DNA to confirm it. CDR1 and CDR2 from the germline V gene are SGHRS and YFSETQ. The CDR3 extends over 14 amino acids. Drawing the rest from reference TRBV5-1 and TRBJ2-7, the complete variable domain is KAGVTQTPRYLIKTRGQQVTLSCSPISGHRSVSWYQQTPGQGLQFLFEYFSETQRNKGNFPGRFSGRQFSNSRSEMNVSTLELGDSALYLCASSLEGVYNEQYFGPGTRLTVT.

This chain's CDR3 is CAISENMNTEAFF. The chain links TRBV10-3 to TRBJ1-1. The CDR3 runs 13 residues. CDR1 ENHRY and CDR2 SYGVKD come from the germline V gene.

CDR3 sequence: CASSSSGGGLDDTQYF. The chain has TRBV12-3 or TRBV12-4 and TRBJ2-3; TCRdb returns TRBD2, unconfirmable since there is no DNA. CDR3 length equals 16 residues.

The V call is TRBV7-9, the J call TRBJ1-5; TCRdb picks TRBD1, but there is no DNA to check that call. In germline, CDR1 is SEHNR, CDR2 FQNEAQ (reference sequence). This CDR3 comprises 19 residues. The CDR3 spells CASSLEGQGFIDFGQPQHF.

The CDR3 sequence is CASSQSPAGTGLGDEQFF. The V gene is TRBV23-1, the J gene TRBJ2-1; lacking DNA, the TRBD1 call made by TCRdb goes unchecked. TRBV23-1 is given ORF status, its function remaining uncertain. The CDR3 consists of 18 residues.

The V gene is TRBV7-3, the J gene TRBJ2-7; TCRdb lists TRBD1, though no DNA is available to test this call. Germline loops: CDR1 SGHTA, CDR2 FQGTGA. The CDR3 has 13 residues. The CDR3 spells CASTGGEKDEQYF.

This chain joins TRBV28 and TRBJ2-2; TCRdb's assignment of TRBD1 cannot be checked, as there is no DNA. Per germline, CDR1 MDHEN and CDR2 SYDVKM. The CDR3 extends over 14 amino acids. CDR3: CASSSDRGTGELFF.

V gene TRBV29-1 combines with J gene TRBJ1-1; TCRdb designates TRBD1, a call that cannot be tested without DNA. Germline V gives CDR1 SQVTM, CDR2 ANQGSEA. The CDR3 consists of 13 residues. The CDR3 protein is CSVEHRMNTEAFF.

V is TRBV29-1 and J is TRBJ2-1; TCRdb calls TRBD1, which cannot be checked without DNA. The germline V gene encodes CDR1 SQVTM and CDR2 ANQGSEA. This CDR3 is built from 14 residues. The CDR3 loop reads CSVEGTGEYNEQFF.

The rearrangement links TRBV29-1 to TRBJ2-4; TCRdb picks TRBD1, but there is no DNA to check that call. Per the germline V gene, CDR1 is SQVTM and CDR2 is ANQGSEA. CDR3 size: 15 residues. CDR3 sequence: CSVEAQGNAKNIQYF.

The gene calls are TRBV29-1 and TRBJ2-2; TCRdb proposes TRBD2, but this gene call is untestable without DNA. CDR1 SQVTM and CDR2 ANQGSEA come from the germline V gene. This CDR3 comprises 12 residues. The CDR3 sequence: CSVIGETGELFF.

The chain combines TRBV25-1 with TRBJ2-1; checking the TCRdb D call of TRBD1 is not possible without DNA. This CDR3 has 15 residues. Germline assignment: CDR1 MGHDK and CDR2 SYGVNS. The CDR3: CASSATDSLYNEQFF.

The rearrangement uses TRBV7-9 and TRBJ2-7; with no DNA, the TCRdb D assignment of TRBD1 cannot be verified. The germline V gene encodes CDR1 SEHNR and CDR2 FQNEAQ (reference sequence). This CDR3 spans 16 amino acids. This chain's CDR3 is CASSAPTGDASYEQYF.

The chain couples TRBV14 to TRBJ2-5; the TRBD2 assignment by TCRdb is unverifiable without DNA. CDR3 size: 13 residues. Germline assignment: CDR1 SGHDN and CDR2 FVKESK. The CDR3 sequence: CASSRDSEATQYF. Full variable domain (outside the CDR3, taken from reference TRBV14 and TRBJ2-5): EAGVTQFPSHSVIEKGQTVTLRCDPISGHDNLYWYRRVMGKEIKFLLHFVKESKQDESGMPNNRFLAERTGGTYSTLKVQPAELEDSGVYFCASSRDSEATQYFGPGTRLLVL.

The V and J genes are TRBV19 and TRBJ2-1. Per germline, CDR1 LNHDA and CDR2 SQIVND (reference sequence). This CDR3 region has 13 residues. The CDR3 loop is CASAVSDYNEQFF.

The V call is TRBV5-6, the J call TRBJ1-1; without DNA, the TCRdb call of TRBD1 cannot be checked. This CDR3 has 12 residues. Germline V gives CDR1 SGHDT, CDR2 YYEEEE. The CDR3 is CASSGGGTEAFF.